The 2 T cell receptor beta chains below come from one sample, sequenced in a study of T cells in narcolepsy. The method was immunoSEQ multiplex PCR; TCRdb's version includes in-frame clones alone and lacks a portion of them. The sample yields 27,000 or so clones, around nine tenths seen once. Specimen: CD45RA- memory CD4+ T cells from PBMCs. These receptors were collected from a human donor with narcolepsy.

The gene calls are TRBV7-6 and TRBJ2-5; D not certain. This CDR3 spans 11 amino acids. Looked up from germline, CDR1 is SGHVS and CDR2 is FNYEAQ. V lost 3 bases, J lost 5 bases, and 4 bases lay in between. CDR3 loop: CASSFHETQYF. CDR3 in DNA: TGTGCCAGCAGCTTCCACGAGACCCAGTACTTC.

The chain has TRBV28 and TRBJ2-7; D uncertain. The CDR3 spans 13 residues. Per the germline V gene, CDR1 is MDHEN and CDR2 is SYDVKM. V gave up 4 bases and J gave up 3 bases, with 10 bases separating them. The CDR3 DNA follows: TGTGCCAGCAGTTCATCCCCCCTCTACGAGCAGTACGTC. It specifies CASSSSPLYEQYV.